This TCR beta chain emerged from a study of regulatory T cells in long-lasting Graves disease. Study-wide results and caveats: Persistent disease favored TRBV28, TRBJ1-2 and TRBJ2-5. The study found persistent patients shared more public clonotypes (roughly 2,800) than new patients (just over 950). Accuracy might have suffered from few samples. The study found lower TCR diversity in persistent Graves' patients than in newly diagnosed ones.

To note about this clonotype: Its antigen is currently unknown.

The sample's time point: persistent/refractory GD, antithyroid drugs over 5 years with positive TRAb. From RNA extracted from PBMCs, the TCR library was made. Germline V lookup: CDR1 SGHRS, CDR2 YFSETQ. The CDR3 sequence is 15 residues long. V shed 3 bases, J shed 5 bases, and the junction held 10 bases outside the gene matches. Sequencing libraries for TCR beta were prepared with iRepertoire HTBI primers and Arm-PCR of CDR3 regions. MiXCR, applied by TCRdb to the multiplex PCR reads, yields one record per CDR3 protein. The sample includes hundreds of thousands of distinct CDR3 sequences, approximately 29% of them seen just once.

This chain connects TRBV5-1 to TRBJ2-5, with 7 bases identical to TRBD2. The sequence derives from a female donor with Graves disease. The source material was peripheral blood mononuclear cells (PBMCs), sampled when the disease was refractory, from a patient treated with antithyroid drugs. The CDR3 DNA sequence: TGCGCCAGCAGCTCTCCTGGTGGCGGGGGTGAGACCCAGTACTTC. Protein: CASSSPGGGGETQYF.